A selection of T cell receptor beta chains follows, all from one sample in a study of Ad26.COV2.S vaccination and SARS-CoV-2 variants. Generated by immunoSEQ multiplex PCR, the TCRdb table keeps only in-frame clones and is missing some. The sample consists of hundreds of thousands of clones, roughly nine tenths of them appearing once. Sequencing used peripheral blood, obtained in a trial of Ad26.COV2.S vaccine versus placebo. Receptors originate from a person aged 18 to 65 who received the Ad26.COV2.S COVID-19 vaccine or a placebo. CDR3s leave out the opening cysteine and the closing phenylalanine or tryptophan.

CDR3 length	J gene	V gene	CDR3 protein
13	TRBJ2-7	TRBV18	ASSPEAGLAYEQY
13	TRBJ1-1	TRBV19	ASSIVPGADTEAF
12	TRBJ1-3	TRBV25-1	ASSRQGAGNTIY
13	TRBJ2-2	TRBV29-1	SVEGKGKNTGELF
8	TRBJ1-1	TRBV7-9	ASSFTEAF
13	TRBJ2-2	TRBV2	ASSGAAPNTGELF
12	TRBJ2-1	TRBV3-1/TRBV3-2	ASSQGLAYNEQF
13	TRBJ1-3	TRBV30	AWNTGPSSGNTIY
11	TRBJ2-5	TRBV30	AWGGMGPETQY
13	TRBJ2-7	TRBV5-1	ASSLADTIAYEQY
15	TRBJ1-6	TRBV5-5	ASSGTVRQVYNSPLH